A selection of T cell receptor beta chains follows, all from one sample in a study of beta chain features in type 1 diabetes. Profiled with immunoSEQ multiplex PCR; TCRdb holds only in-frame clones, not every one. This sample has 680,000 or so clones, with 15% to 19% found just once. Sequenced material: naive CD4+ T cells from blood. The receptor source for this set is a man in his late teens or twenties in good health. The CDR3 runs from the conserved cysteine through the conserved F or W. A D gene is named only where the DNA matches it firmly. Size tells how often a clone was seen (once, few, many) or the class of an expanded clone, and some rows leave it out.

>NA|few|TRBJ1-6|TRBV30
TGTGCCTGGACCTCGGGACATAGGATCACTAATTCACCCCTCCACTTT
CAWTSGHRITNSPLHF
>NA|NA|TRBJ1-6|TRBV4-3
TGCGCCAGCAGCCAAGATTACCCCTTGGGTTCACCCCTCCACTTT
CASSQDYPLGSPLHF
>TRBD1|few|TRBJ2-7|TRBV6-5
TGTGCCAGCAGTTACGGGGGACAGGGGAACTACGAGCAGTACTTC
CASSYGGQGNYEQYF
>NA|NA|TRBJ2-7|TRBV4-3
TGCGCCAGCAGCCAAGATTTGGTTACACCAACCTACGAGCAGTACTTC
CASSQDLVTPTYEQYF
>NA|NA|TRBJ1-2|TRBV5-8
TGTGCCAGCAGCTTGGCCCCAAACTATGGCTACACCTTC
CASSLAPNYGYTF
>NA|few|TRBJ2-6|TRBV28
TGTGCCAGCCACCGTGGTGGGGCCAACGTCCTGACTTTC
CASHRGGANVLTF
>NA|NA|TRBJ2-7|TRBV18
TGTGCCAGCTCACCACTTAGGGGTAGCTCCTACGAGCAGTACTTC
CASSPLRGSSYEQYF
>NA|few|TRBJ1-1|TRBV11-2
TGTGCCAGCAGCTTACTTCTAAGAGCTTTCTTT
CASSLLLRAFF
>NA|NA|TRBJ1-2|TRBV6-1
TGTGCCAGCATCCTCCACCTTGGGGATGGCTACACCTTC
CASILHLGDGYTF
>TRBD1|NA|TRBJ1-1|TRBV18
TGTGCCAGCTCCCGAGACAGGGGCACTGAAGCTTTCTTT
CASSRDRGTEAFF
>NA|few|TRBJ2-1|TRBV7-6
TGTGCCAGCAGCTCCCCCGGGACCGCTTGGAATGAGCAGTTCTTC
CASSSPGTAWNEQFF
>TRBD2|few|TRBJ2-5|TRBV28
TGTGCCAGCAGTTTCCCGACTAGCGGGAGTGAGACCCAGTACTTC
CASSFPTSGSETQYF
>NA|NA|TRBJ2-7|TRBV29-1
TGCAGCGTTGTGGAGTCTAGATTAAAGGGCTACGAGCAGTACTTC
CSVVESRLKGYEQYF
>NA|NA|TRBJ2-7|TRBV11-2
TGTGCCAGCAGCTTAGGAGTAGTCGACTACGAGCAGTACTTC
CASSLGVVDYEQYF
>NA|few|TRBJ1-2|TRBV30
TGTGCCTGGAAGTCTAACTATGGCTACACCTTC
CAWKSNYGYTF
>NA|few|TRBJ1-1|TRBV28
TGTGCCAGCAGCTACTACGGGAAGAACACTGAAGCTTTCTTT
CASSYYGKNTEAFF
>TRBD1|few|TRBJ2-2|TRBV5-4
TGTGCCAGCAGCCGGACAGGGTCGAACACCGGGGAGCTGTTTTTT
CASSRTGSNTGELFF
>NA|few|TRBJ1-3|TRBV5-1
TGCGCCAGCAGCTCTGCACCGGGGCCTGGAAACACCATATATTTT
CASSSAPGPGNTIYF
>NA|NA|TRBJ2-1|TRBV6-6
TGTGCCAGCAGTTACAGAGTACAGAATGAGCAGTTCTTC
CASSYRVQNEQFF
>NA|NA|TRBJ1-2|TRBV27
TGTGCCAGCAGGGGTAAGGGAACCTATGGCTACACCTTC
CASRGKGTYGYTF
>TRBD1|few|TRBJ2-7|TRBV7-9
TGTGCCAGCTCTGCCCTCCGGGACAGGGGGGACGAGCAGTACTTC
CASSALRDRGDEQYF
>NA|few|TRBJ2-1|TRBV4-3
TGCGCCAGCAGCCAACCGGGACTGGGCAATGAGCAGTTCTTC
CASSQPGLGNEQFF
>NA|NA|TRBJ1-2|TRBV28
TGTGCCAGCAGTTCCCCAGGTCTGCGCACCAACTATGGCTACACCTTC
CASSSPGLRTNYGYTF
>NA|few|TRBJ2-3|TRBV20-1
TGCAGTGCTAGATCTTTAGATACGCAGTATTTT
CSARSLDTQYF
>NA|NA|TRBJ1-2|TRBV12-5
TGTGCTAGTGGTTTGACCCCCTATGGCTACACCTTC
CASGLTPYGYTF
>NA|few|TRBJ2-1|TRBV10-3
TGTGCCATCAGCCCGGGACGTTTGAGCTCCTACAATGAGCAGTTCTTC
CAISPGRLSSYNEQFF
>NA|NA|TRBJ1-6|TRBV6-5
TGTGCCAGCAGTTTCGAGAGGGGCAGGAATTCACCCCTCCACTTT
CASSFERGRNSPLHF
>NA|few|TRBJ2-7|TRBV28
TGTGCCAGCAGTTTAGTTGGGACAGAGCAGTACTTC
CASSLVGTEQYF
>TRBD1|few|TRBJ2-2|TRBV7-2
TGTGCCAGCAGCTCCCAGGGACAGGTTAACACCGGGGAGCTGTTTTTT
CASSSQGQVNTGELFF
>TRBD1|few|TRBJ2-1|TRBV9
TGTGCCAGCAGCCCGGATGCAGGGGGTTACAATGAGCAGTTCTTC
CASSPDAGGYNEQFF
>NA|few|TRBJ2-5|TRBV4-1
TGCGCCAGCAGCCAAGTCGGACTCGTATCAGAGACCCAGTACTTC
CASSQVGLVSETQYF
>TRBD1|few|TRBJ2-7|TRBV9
TGTGCCAGCAGCGTAAGCCAGGGGGTCTACGAGCAGTACTTC
CASSVSQGVYEQYF
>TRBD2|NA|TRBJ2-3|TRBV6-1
TGTGCCAGCTCCCCGCTAGCGGCTAGCACAGATACGCAGTATTTT
CASSPLAASTDTQYF
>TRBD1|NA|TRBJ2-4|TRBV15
TGTGCCACCAGCAGAAGCGGGACAGGGGCCAAACACATTCAGTACTTC
CATSRSGTGAKHIQYF
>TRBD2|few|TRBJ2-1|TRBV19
TGTGCCAGTAGTATCCCGGGACTAGCGGGAAACAATGAGCAGTTCTTC
CASSIPGLAGNNEQFF
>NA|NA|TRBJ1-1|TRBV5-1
TGCGCCAGCAGCCCCTTCGTGGGACTCAACACTGAAGCTTTCTTT
CASSPFVGLNTEAFF
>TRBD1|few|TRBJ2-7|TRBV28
TGTGCCAGCAGTCCCTTAGGGACAGCCAACTACGAGCAGTACTTC
CASSPLGTANYEQYF
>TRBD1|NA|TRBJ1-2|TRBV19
TGTGCCAGTAGTCCCCCCGGGACAGGACTAAACTATGGCTACACCTTC
CASSPPGTGLNYGYTF
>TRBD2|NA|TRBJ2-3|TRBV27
TGTGCCAGCAGTTTGGGACTAGCGGGAGTGCGGGATACGCAGTATTTT
CASSLGLAGVRDTQYF
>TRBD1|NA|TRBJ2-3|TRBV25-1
TGTGCCAGCACCACCGGACAGGGTGCCACAGATACGCAGTATTTT
CASTTGQGATDTQYF
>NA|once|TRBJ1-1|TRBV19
TGTGCCAGTAGTTCCACTGGGGGTAGCAACACTGAAGCTTTCTTT
CASSSTGGSNTEAFF
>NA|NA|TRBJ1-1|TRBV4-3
TGCGCCAGCAGCCAAGATCAACGGTACACTGAAGCTTTCTTT
CASSQDQRYTEAFF
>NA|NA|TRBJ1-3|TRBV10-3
TGTGCCATCAGTGAGACCAGGGGATATGGAAACACCATATATTTT
CAISETRGYGNTIYF
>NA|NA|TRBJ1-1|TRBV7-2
TGTGCCAGCAGCTCCAACAGGGCTCTGGGGAACACTGAAGCTTTCTTT
CASSSNRALGNTEAFF
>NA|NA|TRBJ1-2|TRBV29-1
TGCAGCGTTGTCAACAGACTTGCCTCTCCCTATGGCTACACCTTC
CSVVNRLASPYGYTF